A single sample gave rise to the 29 T cell receptor beta chains below, sequenced in a study of shared clonotypes between healthy human individuals. Clones were read by immunoSEQ multiplex PCR, and TCRdb kept only the in-frame ones, dropping some. Among hundreds of thousands of clones listed, about two thirds were seen once. Sequencing was performed on memory CD4+ T cells sorted from blood. Subset meaning: CD45RA-negative fraction. These receptors came from a woman aged 25 to 45 in good health.

The table lists this clone with many counts. This rearrangement joins TRBV28 to TRBJ1-1, with a possible D match to TRBD1 (5 bases). Trimming shortened V by 10 bases and J by 1 base, and 16 bases separated the two germline ends. CDR3 size: 14 residues. In germline, CDR1 is MDHEN, CDR2 SYDVKM. The CDR3: CATQPGHANTEAFF. In nucleotides, the CDR3 is TGTGCCACCCAGCCCGGACATGCGAACACTGAAGCTTTCTTT.

The chain carries TRBV10-3 and TRBJ2-2; 15 bases line up with TRBD2. Unmatched junction bases numbered 2, after V lost 4 bases and J lost 8 bases. The V gene's germline CDR1 is ENHRY and CDR2 SYGVKD. CDR3 size: 15 residues. The CDR3 region is CAISGGLAGGGELFF. CDR3 coding DNA: TGTGCCATCAGTGGGGGACTAGCGGGAGGTGGGGAGCTGTTTTTT.

The V gene is TRBV6-1, the J gene TRBJ1-5; 7 positions match TRBD1. After removal of 1 base from V and 7 bases from J, the junction contained 7 bases not matched to a gene. Germline V gives CDR1 MNHNS, CDR2 SASEGT. The CDR3 length is 15 residues. CDR3 sequence: CASSEGRQGRQPQHF. The CDR3, as DNA: TGTGCCAGCAGTGAAGGGCGACAGGGTCGGCAGCCCCAGCATTTT.

V and J are TRBV2 and TRBJ2-3, with 8 bases aligning to TRBD1. In germline, CDR1 is SNHLY, CDR2 FYNNEI. The CDR3 runs to 13 residues. The V segment lost 6 bases and the J segment 2 bases; nucleotides outside the gene matches: 1. Written as DNA, the CDR3 is TGTGCCAGCAGGGACAGGGACACAGATACGCAGTATTTT. Amino acids: CASRDRDTDTQYF.

This chain joins TRBV25-1 and TRBJ2-1; 7 bases are a match to TRBD2. V gave up 6 bases and J gave up 4 bases; unmatched junction bases: 9. The germline gives CDR1 MGHDK, CDR2 SYGVNS. This CDR3 comprises 15 residues. The CDR3 sequence is CASRAGTTLYNEQFF. CDR3 in DNA: TGTGCCAGCAGAGCCGGGACTACTCTATACAATGAGCAGTTCTTC. Drawing the rest from reference TRBV25-1 and TRBJ2-1, the complete variable domain is EADIYQTPRYLVIGTGKKITLECSQTMGHDKMYWYQQDPGMELHLIHYSYGVNSTEKGDLSSESTVSRIRTEHFPLTLESARPSHTSQYLCASRAGTTLYNEQFFGPGTRLTVL.

The chain is built from TRBV18 and TRBJ2-7, with D maybe TRBD1 (5 bases). There are 15 residues in the CDR3. V shed 4 bases and J shed 0 bases, with 13 bases lying between them. In germline, CDR1 is KGHSH, CDR2 LQKENI. The DNA for the CDR3 is TGTGCCAGCTCACTCGGTCGGACATCCTCCTACGAGCAGTACTTC. Residues: CASSLGRTSSYEQYF.

The gene calls are TRBV29-1 and TRBJ2-5; no definite D call. Germline V gene sequence: CDR1 SQVTM, CDR2 ANQGSEA. The CDR3 covers 15 residues. V was shortened by 8 bases and J by 0 bases, with 19 bases between the two germline ends. The CDR3 nucleotides are TGCAGCCTGATCCCTGGAGACGGAAACCAAGAGACCCAGTACTTC. It codes for CSLIPGDGNQETQYF.

The chain recombines TRBV18 with TRBJ1-6, with D uncertain. Germline V gene sequence: CDR1 KGHSH, CDR2 LQKENI. The CDR3 contains 14 residues. Trimming cost V 2 bases and J 10 bases, with 12 bases left between them. DNA of the CDR3: TGTGCCAGCTCACCATCATGGGGAAAATCACCCCTCCACTTT. Its protein product is CASSPSWGKSPLHF.

Concerning this clone itself: The same CDR3 arises from other DNA sequences in this sample as well. This sequence joins TRBV28 and TRBJ1-1, with a possible D match to TRBD1 (5 bases). V shed 0 bases and J shed 5 bases, with 7 bases lying between them. Germline V gene data show CDR1 as MDHEN and CDR2 as SYDVKM. CDR3 length equals 13 residues. The CDR3 loop reads CASSLWRGTEAFF. The CDR3 DNA is TGTGCCAGCAGTTTATGGAGGGGAACTGAAGCTTTCTTT.

V usage is TRBV28 and J usage is TRBJ2-7; possibly TRBD1 or TRBD2 for D (5 bases each). The germline CDR1 and CDR2 sequences are MDHEN and SYDVKM. The CDR3 is 12 amino acids. Trimming pared 6 bases from V and 4 bases from J, leaving 10 bases between. CDR3 nucleotides: TGTGCCAGCAGGAGGGGCGGGTACGAGCAGTACTTC. Its protein is CASRRGGYEQYF.

The CDR3 sequence is CASKTVAGTGVGYTF. The CDR3 DNA reads TGTGCCAGCAAAACAGTCGCCGGGACAGGGGTTGGCTACACCTTC. The J gene is TRBJ1-2, the V gene TRBV28; 10 bases are shared with TRBD1. The CDR3 has 15 residues. The V gene end was trimmed by 7 bases and the J gene end by 7 bases; junction bases not matched to a gene: 12. Germline V CDR1 and CDR2: MDHEN, SYDVKM.

The rearrangement joins TRBV11-2 to TRBJ1-1; 8 nucleotides agree with TRBD1. The V segment lost 2 bases and the J segment 5 bases; nucleotides outside the gene matches: 4. Germline CDR1 is SGHAT and CDR2 is FQNNGV. This CDR3 has 14 residues. CDR3 loop: CASSLQGAGTEAFF. The CDR3, as DNA: TGTGCCAGCAGCTTACAGGGGGCAGGGACTGAAGCTTTCTTT.

The chain couples TRBV5-6 to TRBJ2-3, with D perhaps being TRBD1 or TRBD2 (5 bases each). This CDR3 contains 14 residues. The germline V and J ends were trimmed by 1 base and 4 bases, with 10 bases remaining between them. CDR1 and CDR2 from the germline V gene are SGHDT and YYEEEE. This chain's CDR3 is CASSLSGTADTQYF. In DNA, the CDR3 is TGTGCCAGCAGCTTGTCAGGGACGGCAGATACGCAGTATTTT.

The rearrangement links TRBV7-8 to TRBJ2-7, with 8 positions matching TRBD1. Germline assignment: CDR1 SGHVS and CDR2 FQNEAQ. This CDR3 has 15 residues. Losses at the gene ends were 6 bases for V and 7 bases for J; bases not matched to a gene: 14. CDR3 coding DNA: TGTGCCAGCAGTCCATGGGGACAGGAGGGGTGGGAGCAGTACTTC. This codes for CASSPWGQEGWEQYF.

The rearrangement uses TRBV6-5 and TRBJ1-3, with a tentative D call TRBD1 (5 bases). Deletions cut 0 bases from V and 1 base from J, with 10 bases between. Germline loops: CDR1 MNHEY, CDR2 SVGAGI. This CDR3 contains 16 residues. The CDR3 DNA reads as TGTGCCAGCAGTTACTCGATGGGGGGGTCTGGAAACACCATATATTTT. Its protein product is CASSYSMGGSGNTIYF.

This clone was seen only a few times. This chain joins TRBV10-3 and TRBJ1-1; D remains ambiguous. Trimming left V 6 bases short and J 3 bases short, with 5 bases between. CDR1 and CDR2 from the germline V gene are ENHRY and SYGVKD. The CDR3 is 11 amino acids. CDR3 DNA sequence: TGTGCCATCAGGAGGGACACTGAAGCTTTCTTT. It specifies CAIRRDTEAFF.

The J gene is TRBJ2-7, the V gene TRBV5-1; a weak D match, TRBD2 (6 bases). The ends were cut back, 4 bases at V and 3 bases at J, with 26 bases in the middle. The length of the CDR3 is 18 residues. CDR1 and CDR2 from the germline V gene are SGHRS and YFSETQ. CDR3 nucleotides: TGCGCCAGCAGCCCCCGCGGAGGGCCCACTTTGTCCCTCTACGAGCAGTACTTC. It yields the protein CASSPRGGPTLSLYEQYF.

This clone was observed a single time. Other DNA variants within this sample encode the same CDR3. The rearrangement uses TRBV18 and TRBJ2-7; no clear D. V gave up 0 bases and J gave up 2 bases, with 5 bases separating them. This CDR3 is 13 amino acids long. Germline V gives CDR1 KGHSH, CDR2 LQKENI. CDR3 loop: CASSPPGTYEQYF. The CDR3 DNA is TGTGCCAGCTCACCACCGGGCACCTACGAGCAGTACTTC. Looking up the rest from reference TRBV18 and TRBJ2-7 gives the full variable domain: NAGVMQNPRHLVRRRGQEARLRCSPMKGHSHVYWYRQLPEEGLKFMVYLQKENIIDESGMPKERFSAEFPKEGPSILRIQQVVRGDSAAYFCASSPPGTYEQYFGPGTRLTVT.

CDR3 DNA: TGTGCCAGCAGCTTAGGCGGTCCTAATGAAAAACTGTTTTTT. Translated, it gives CASSLGGPNEKLFF. The V gene is TRBV11-3, the J gene TRBJ1-4, with D unresolved. V shed 1 base and J shed 3 bases, with 6 bases lying between them. The CDR3 length is 14 residues. CDR1 and CDR2 from the germline V gene are SGHNT and YENEEA. Based on the CDR3 plus reference TRBV11-3 and TRBJ1-4, the full variable domain is EAGVVQSPRYKIIEKKQPVAFWCNPISGHNTLYWYLQNLGQGPELLIRYENEEAVDDSQLPKDRFSAERLKGVDSTLKIQPAELGDSAVYLCASSLGGPNEKLFFGSGTQLSVL.

This chain joins TRBV18 and TRBJ2-7; 8 bases line up with TRBD1. After removal of 3 bases from V and 3 bases from J, the junction contained 4 bases not matched to a gene. This CDR3 is built from 14 residues. Germline assignment: CDR1 KGHSH and CDR2 LQKENI. CDR3 region: CASSPVTGGYEQYF. The CDR3 DNA reads TGTGCCAGCTCACCCGTAACAGGGGGCTACGAGCAGTACTTC.

This clone showed up just a few times. The chain employs TRBV6-6 and TRBJ1-5; D gene uncertain. Germline values: CDR1 MNHNY, CDR2 SVGAGI (reference sequence). V was trimmed by 7 bases and J by 5 bases, leaving 12 bases between them. This CDR3 comprises 13 residues. The CDR3 is CASNAKSYQPQHF. The CDR3 DNA follows: TGTGCCAGCAACGCCAAGAGTTATCAGCCCCAGCATTTT.

This chain links TRBV28 with TRBJ2-3; D is uncertain. The CDR3 contains 13 residues. The V end was cut by 6 bases, the J end by 1 base, with 8 bases between. The germline V gene encodes CDR1 MDHEN and CDR2 SYDVKM. The CDR3: CASREYGTDTQYF. The DNA for the CDR3 is TGTGCCAGCAGGGAGTACGGCACAGATACGCAGTATTTT.

The CDR3 DNA follows: TGTGCCATCGCCGGACTGTGGGCCACAGATACGCAGTATTTT. As protein: CAIAGLWATDTQYF. This chain links TRBV6-1 with TRBJ2-3; maybe TRBD2 (5 bases). V was clipped by 10 bases and J by 2 bases, with 16 bases between them. The germline CDR1 and CDR2 sequences are MNHNS and SASEGT. The length of the CDR3 is 14 residues.

The rearrangement uses TRBV29-1 and TRBJ1-1; tentatively, D is TRBD1 (6 bases). The V gene's germline CDR1 is SQVTM and CDR2 ANQGSEA. With 6 bases removed from V and 6 bases from J, the gap between germline ends came to 14 bases. The CDR3 runs to 12 residues. CDR3 coding DNA: TGCAGCGTGAGTCCAGGGGCCCCTGAAGCTTTCTTT. Amino acids: CSVSPGAPEAFF.

This rearrangement joins TRBV7-9 to TRBJ2-3; D is perhaps TRBD1 or TRBD2 (5 bases each). Germline CDR1 and CDR2: SEHNR and FQNEAQ (reference sequence). V was trimmed by 4 bases and J by 2 bases, leaving 13 bases between them. The CDR3 contains 15 residues. CDR3 region: CASSYAGAFTDTQYF. Here the CDR3 DNA reads TGTGCCAGCAGCTATGCCGGGGCCTTCACAGATACGCAGTATTTT.

This chain uses TRBV29-1 with TRBJ2-3; TRBD2 might be the D (6 bases). Germline CDR1 reads SQVTM; CDR2 reads ANQGSEA. The CDR3 length is 13 residues. V lost 4 bases to trimming and J lost 4 bases, with 12 bases between them. This CDR3 is CSVGSEGPDTQYF. CDR3 sequence (DNA): TGCAGCGTTGGATCGGAGGGCCCAGATACGCAGTATTTT.

This sequence joins TRBV5-1 and TRBJ2-7, with TRBD1 identical over 8 bases. V dropped 0 bases and J dropped 4; count of bases not matched to a gene: 6. CDR1 SGHRS and CDR2 YFSETQ come from the germline V gene. This CDR3 is 15 amino acids long. In nucleotides, the CDR3 is TGCGCCAGCAGCTTGGGGGCAGGGGGCAGATACGAGCAGTACTTC. Translation: CASSLGAGGRYEQYF.

This clone was seen more than once but under ten times. The gene calls are TRBV7-8 and TRBJ1-6, with a possible D match to TRBD1 (6 bases). Per the germline V gene, CDR1 is SGHVS and CDR2 is FQNEAQ. Trimming left V 5 bases short and J 10 bases short, with 15 bases between. The CDR3 extends over 14 amino acids. The CDR3 DNA is TGTGCCAGCAGCGAACAGGGAGGAGAATCACCCCTCCACTTT. Amino acid sequence: CASSEQGGESPLHF.

This clone was counted between two and nine times. The same CDR3 also results from other DNA sequences found in this sample. This chain links TRBV11-2 with TRBJ2-7, with D perhaps matching TRBD1 (6 bases). The V end lost 5 bases, the J end lost 1 base, and 15 bases lay between the germline ends. This CDR3 has 15 residues. Germline V lookup: CDR1 SGHAT, CDR2 FQNNGV. CDR3 sequence: CASSGGGTGSYEQYF. The CDR3 DNA reads as TGTGCCAGCAGCGGCGGCGGTACAGGGTCCTACGAGCAGTACTTC.